These 32 T cell receptor beta chains share one sample of origin, sequenced in a study of T cells after yellow fever vaccination. Each CDR3 protein gets one entry after TCRdb re-called the 5' RACE reads with MiXCR. The table lists around 590,000 distinct CDR3 sequences, approximately 13% of them singletons. Sequencing used PBMCs, obtained on the day of the yellow fever booster vaccination. These receptors came from a man younger than 40 who received the YFV17D yellow fever vaccine.

This chain links TRBV12-3 or TRBV12-4 with TRBJ2-7; D is unclear. The CDR3 runs 13 residues. Between the trimmed V and J ends, which lost 8 bases and 1 base, there was a span of 12 bases. CDR3 amino acids: CASGNLRSYEQYF. Written as DNA, the CDR3 is TGTGCCAGCGGAAATCTACGTTCCTACGAGCAGTACTTC.

The chain recombines TRBV12-3 or TRBV12-4 with TRBJ2-5; the D is unclear. Trimming removed 3 bases from V and 4 bases from J, with 9 bases in between. The CDR3 contains 13 residues. In DNA form, the CDR3 reads TGTGCCAGCAGTTTTTTCGAGGTAGAGACCCAGTACTTC. This translates into CASSFFEVETQYF.

V gene TRBV2 combines with J gene TRBJ2-6, with no clear D. Trimming cost V 10 bases and J 2 bases, with 18 bases left between them. Germline assignment: CDR1 SNHLY and CDR2 FYNNEI. The CDR3 is made up of 16 amino acids. The CDR3 DNA follows: TGTGCCACCATGACATTCAACCGCCCTGGGGCCAACGTCCTGACTTTC. It yields the protein CATMTFNRPGANVLTF.

V usage is TRBV20-1 and J usage is TRBJ2-5, with D maybe TRBD1 (6 bases). Germline V gene sequence: CDR1 DFQATT, CDR2 SNEGSKA (reference sequence). Trimming shortened V by 4 bases and J by 3 bases, and 15 bases separated the two germline ends. CDR3 size: 14 residues. CDR3 sequence reads: CSAITGTPKETQYF. For the CDR3, the DNA is TGCAGTGCTATCACCGGGACACCCAAAGAGACCCAGTACTTC.

This chain uses TRBV4-2 with TRBJ2-2; D perhaps matches TRBD1 (5 bases). This CDR3 has 16 residues. Germline-derived CDR1 and CDR2 are LGHNA and YNFKEQ. V was cut by 3 bases and J by 1 base, with 12 bases left in between. This CDR3 reads CASSQPRTMNTGELFF. The CDR3, as DNA: TGTGCCAGCAGCCAGCCCCGGACAATGAACACCGGGGAGCTGTTTTTT.

CDR3 amino acids: CASSLGTGNPGELFF. In DNA, the CDR3 is TGTGCCAGCAGCTTGGGGACAGGGAATCCCGGGGAGCTGTTTTTT. The rearrangement uses TRBV7-7 and TRBJ2-2, with 9 nucleotides matching TRBD1. V shed 3 bases and J 6 bases; nucleotides not matched to a gene: 5. Germline CDR1 reads SSHAT; CDR2 reads FNYEAQ (reference sequence). CDR3 length: 15 amino acids.

The chain couples TRBV7-2 to TRBJ2-2, with 7 bases matching TRBD2. The CDR3 sequence is 16 residues long. J lost 10 bases, V lost 1 base, and 12 bases had no gene match. Germline V gene sequence: CDR1 SGHTA, CDR2 FQGNSA. CDR3 amino acids: CASSLVVQRDAAELFF. The CDR3 nucleotides are TGTGCCAGCAGCTTAGTAGTCCAGCGGGACGCCGCGGAGCTGTTTTTT.

This clonotype occurred a few times. The rearrangement joins TRBV7-2 to TRBJ2-2; D possibly corresponds to TRBD1 (6 bases). With 2 bases removed from V and 4 bases from J, the gap between germline ends came to 17 bases. The germline V gene encodes CDR1 SGHTA and CDR2 FQGNSA. This CDR3 is built from 17 residues. The CDR3: CASSLWAVTGITGELFF. The CDR3 DNA follows: TGTGCCAGCAGCTTATGGGCTGTTACAGGGATCACCGGGGAGCTGTTTTTT.

This rearrangement joins TRBV19 to TRBJ1-5; TRBD1 matches 10 bases. This CDR3 is 16 amino acids long. V shed 4 bases, J shed 4 bases, and the junction held 7 bases outside the gene matches. The V gene's germline CDR1 is LNHDA and CDR2 SQIVND (reference sequence). The CDR3 nucleotides read TGTGCCAGTAGTAACCGGACAGGGGGTAGTAATCAGCCCCAGCATTTT. As protein: CASSNRTGGSNQPQHF.

This clonotype was counted only a few times. This chain joins TRBV20-1 and TRBJ2-7, with TRBD1 matching 7 bases. With V trimmed by 0 bases and J by 5 bases, 4 bases remained unmatched. The CDR3 sequence is 13 residues long. Germline CDR1 DFQATT, CDR2 SNEGSKA (reference sequence). The CDR3 region has the DNA TGCAGTGCTAGAGATGACAGGGCCCACGAGCAGTACTTC. It specifies CSARDDRAHEQYF.

This clonotype was seen more than once but under ten times. The rearrangement joins TRBV11-3 to TRBJ2-1; D is unresolved. The V end was cut by 0 bases, the J end by 15 bases, with 15 bases between. Germline V gene data show CDR1 as SGHNT and CDR2 as YENEEA. This CDR3 comprises 13 residues. The chain's CDR3 is CASSLDLNPPLFF. CDR3 in DNA: TGTGCCAGCAGCTTAGATCTGAACCCCCCGTTGTTCTTC.

The sample holds a few counts of this clonotype. Here the CDR3 DNA reads TGCAGCCCCGGGACTAGCGAAGTGTACGAGCAGTACTTC. Translation gives CSPGTSEVYEQYF. The V call is TRBV20-1, the J call TRBJ2-7, with 10 bases identical to TRBD2. This CDR3 region has 13 residues. Germline V gene lookup returns CDR1 DFQATT and CDR2 SNEGSKA (reference sequence).

This clonotype was recorded a few times. This chain links TRBV20-1 with TRBJ2-1; D remains unclear. Germline V gene sequence: CDR1 DFQATT, CDR2 SNEGSKA (reference sequence). CDR3 length equals 14 residues. V lost 3 bases and J lost 4, with 13 bases in between. CDR3 amino acids: CSASRGSGYNEQFF. CDR3 nucleotide sequence: TGCAGTGCTAGTAGAGGTTCGGGTTACAATGAGCAGTTCTTC.

The CDR3 DNA is TGTGCCAGCAGCCCCAGGCATAGGGGTCAAGAGACCCAGTACTTC. Protein product: CASSPRHRGQETQYF. The chain uses TRBV3-1 and TRBJ2-5, with D perhaps matching TRBD1 (5 bases). Germline V CDR1 and CDR2: LGHDT, YNNKEL (reference sequence). The CDR3 contains 15 residues. V dropped 4 bases and J dropped 2 bases, with 14 bases sitting between them.

This clonotype occurred a few times. The chain joins TRBV11-1 to TRBJ1-5, with 9 bases matching TRBD1. Germline V gene sequence: CDR1 SGHAT, CDR2 FQDESV (reference sequence). Trimming cost V 4 bases and J 4 bases; bases outside gene matches: 5. The CDR3 is 15 amino acids. CDR3: CASSSGTGRNQPQHF. The DNA for the CDR3 is TGTGCCAGCAGCTCGGGGACAGGGAGAAATCAGCCCCAGCATTTT.

This clonotype was found a few times. This rearrangement joins TRBV30 to TRBJ2-3; 9 positions agree with TRBD2. Germline V lookup: CDR1 GTSNPN, CDR2 SVGIG (reference sequence). This CDR3 has 15 amino acids. V lost 2 bases to trimming and J lost 10 bases; unmatched junction nucleotides: 13. CDR3 region: CAWSITSGSDIAQYF. The CDR3 DNA sequence: TGTGCCTGGAGTATCACTAGCGGGTCGGATATTGCGCAGTATTTT.

This clonotype has only a few counts. V and J are TRBV6-1 and TRBJ1-2, with TRBD1 identical over 10 bases. Trimming cost V 6 bases and J 4 bases; bases outside gene matches: 5. The CDR3 loop spans 14 amino acids. Germline-derived CDR1 and CDR2 are MNHNS and SASEGT. This CDR3 reads CASSPRDRGYGYTF. The CDR3 DNA follows: TGTGCCAGCAGCCCACGGGACAGGGGCTATGGCTACACCTTC.

This clonotype has a count of ten or more. V and J are TRBV6-5 and TRBJ2-1, with TRBD1 matching 10 bases. J gave up 8 bases and V 4 bases, and 8 bases lay outside the gene matches. The CDR3 spans 15 residues. Germline V CDR1 and CDR2: MNHEY, SVGAGI. The CDR3 reads CASSFRDRGFYEQFF. The CDR3 nucleotides read TGTGCCAGCAGTTTCCGGGACAGGGGTTTTTATGAGCAGTTCTTC.

V and J are TRBV19 and TRBJ2-1; D ambiguous. V shed 3 bases and J shed 8 bases, with 5 bases lying between them. The V gene's germline CDR1 is LNHDA and CDR2 SQIVND (reference sequence). The CDR3 length is 11 residues. In DNA form, the CDR3 reads TGTGCCAGTAGTATGACCTATGAGCAGTTCTTC. Translated, it gives CASSMTYEQFF.

This clonotype was seen ten or more times. This chain connects TRBV11-2 to TRBJ1-1, with 7 bases aligning to TRBD1. There are 15 residues in the CDR3. V gave up 6 bases and J gave up 0 bases; unmatched junction bases: 7. Germline V gene sequence: CDR1 SGHAT, CDR2 FQNNGV. The CDR3, as DNA: TGTGCCAGCAGGAAGCCGGGACAGTTGAACACTGAAGCTTTCTTT. This gives the protein CASRKPGQLNTEAFF. The entire variable domain, with the rest obtained from reference TRBV11-2 and TRBJ1-1, is as follows: EAGVAQSPRYKIIEKRQSVAFWCNPISGHATLYWYQQILGQGPKLLIQFQNNGVVDDSQLPKDRFSAERLKGVDSTLKIQPAKLEDSAVYLCASRKPGQLNTEAFFGQGTRLTVV.

In the case of this clonotype: A read error may explain this, as a much larger clone is one base away. The chain employs TRBV20-1 and TRBJ2-2; 7 bases match TRBD2. The ends lost 5 bases at V and 4 bases at J; junction bases unmatched: 7. CDR3 size: 14 residues. CDR1 DFQATT and CDR2 SNEGSKA come from the germline V gene (reference sequence). CDR3 sequence (DNA): TGCAGTGCTGGACGCGGGAGCGGCACCGGGGAGCTGTTTTTT. Its protein is CSAGRGSGTGELFF.

This clonotype came up a few times. The genes are TRBV9 and TRBJ2-7, with TRBD1 identical over 11 bases. This CDR3 comprises 15 residues. Trimming removed 4 bases from V and 3 bases from J; junction bases left unmatched: 6. The germline gives CDR1 SGDLS, CDR2 YYNGEE. DNA for the CDR3: TGTGCCAGCAGCTCTCCCGGGACAGGGGGCTACGAGCAGTACTTC. Residues: CASSSPGTGGYEQYF. The whole variable domain, filled in from reference TRBV9 and TRBJ2-7, reads DSGVTQTPKHLITATGQRVTLRCSPRSGDLSVYWYQQSLDQGLQFLIQYYNGEERAKGNILERFSAQQFPDLHSELNLSSLELGDSALYFCASSSPGTGGYEQYFGPGTRLTVT.

The chain employs TRBV28 and TRBJ2-2; D is undetermined. The CDR3 extends over 13 amino acids. In germline, CDR1 is MDHEN, CDR2 SYDVKM. V lost 7 bases and J lost 8, with 14 bases in between. For the CDR3, the DNA is TGTGCCAGCACTGACTCCTCGGGTGGGGAGCTGTTTTTT. Translated, it gives CASTDSSGGELFF. Full variable domain (rest looked up from reference TRBV28 and TRBJ2-2): DVKVTQSSRYLVKRTGEKVFLECVQDMDHENMFWYRQDPGLGLRLIYFSYDVKMKEKGDIPEGYSVSREKKERFSLILESASTNQTSMYLCASTDSSGGELFFGEGSRLTVL.

J is TRBJ2-3 and V is TRBV7-2; D unclear. Germline CDR1 SGHTA, CDR2 FQGNSA. This CDR3 contains 11 residues. The V end lost 4 bases, the J end lost 7 bases, and 6 bases lay between the germline ends. CDR3 amino acids: CASSSLYTQYF. CDR3 DNA: TGTGCCAGCAGCTCCTTATATACGCAGTATTTT.

This clonotype appeared a few times. This chain joins TRBV27 and TRBJ1-1; D is possibly TRBD1 (6 bases). Trimming took off 6 bases at V and 12 bases at J, with 17 bases between the two ends. Germline V gene lookup returns CDR1 MNHEY and CDR2 SMNVEV (reference sequence). The CDR3 covers 12 residues. DNA of the CDR3: TGTGCCAGCAGCGGATCGGCAGGGGAACCTTTCTTT. Translating gives CASSGSAGEPFF.

This clonotype showed up just a few times. The rearrangement links TRBV5-5 to TRBJ1-5; D gene ambiguous. The CDR3 covers 14 residues. The germline CDR1 and CDR2 sequences are SGHKS and YYEKEE (reference sequence). The V end lost 4 bases, the J end lost 5 bases, and 13 bases lay between the germline ends. The CDR3 region is CASSPRSQDQPQHF. DNA for the CDR3: TGTGCCAGCAGCCCGCGCAGCCAGGATCAGCCCCAGCATTTT.

The V and J genes are TRBV18 and TRBJ2-5, with TRBD1 matching 9 bases. There are 13 residues in the CDR3. With 5 bases clipped from V and 6 bases from J, the junction kept 4 bases outside the gene matches. Germline V CDR1 and CDR2: KGHSH, LQKENI. The CDR3 DNA reads as TGTGCCAGCTCAGCAACAGGGGGCAAGACCCAGTACTTC. Its translation: CASSATGGKTQYF.

This clonotype was seen only a few times. V gene TRBV7-9 combines with J gene TRBJ1-3; no firm D call. The CDR3 has 12 amino acids. Trimming pared 9 bases from V and 0 bases from J, leaving 6 bases between. Germline V lookup: CDR1 SEHNR, CDR2 FQNEAQ (reference sequence). The CDR3 DNA is TGTGCCAGTACGGACTCTGGAAACACCATATATTTT. It is translated as CASTDSGNTIYF. Supplemented by reference TRBV7-9 and TRBJ1-3, the full variable domain reads DTGVSQNPRHKITKRGQNVTFRCDPISEHNRLYWYRQTLGQGPEFLTYFQNEAQLEKSRLLSDRFSAERPKGSFSTLEIQRTEQGDSAMYLCASTDSGNTIYFGEGSWLTVV.

The table lists this clonotype with a few counts. This chain links TRBV29-1 with TRBJ1-3; no clear D. The CDR3 has 14 amino acids. Per germline, CDR1 SQVTM and CDR2 ANQGSEA. Between the trimmed V and J ends, which lost 4 bases and 0 bases, there was a span of 10 bases. The DNA of the CDR3 is TGCAGCGTTGCCCTCCACAGCTCTGGAAACACCATATATTTT. The encoded protein is CSVALHSSGNTIYF. Looking up the rest from reference TRBV29-1 and TRBJ1-3 gives the full variable domain: SAVISQKPSRDICQRGTSLTIQCQVDSQVTMMFWYRQQPGQSLTLIATANQGSEATYESGFVIDKFPISRPNLTFSTLTVSNMSPEDSSIYLCSVALHSSGNTIYFGEGSWLTVV.

The V and J genes are TRBV12-3 or TRBV12-4 and TRBJ2-5; D remains ambiguous. V lost 5 bases and J lost 5, with 24 bases in between. This CDR3 is 17 amino acids long. CDR3 protein: CASSPLPEIGPNETQYF. The CDR3 coding sequence is TGTGCCAGCAGTCCACTACCGGAAATTGGCCCCAACGAGACCCAGTACTTC.

The J gene is TRBJ2-7, the V gene TRBV7-2; TRBD1 aligns across 12 bases. CDR3 size: 14 residues. The V segment lost 5 bases and the J segment 6 bases; nucleotides outside the gene matches: 5. Germline V gene data show CDR1 as SGHTA and CDR2 as FQGNSA. For the CDR3, the DNA is TGTGCCAGCAGCGCCAGGGACAGGGGGCGCGAGCAGTACTTC. It encodes CASSARDRGREQYF.

The rearrangement uses TRBV28 and TRBJ2-7; tentatively, D is TRBD1 (6 bases). V was trimmed by 8 bases and J by 0 bases, leaving 17 bases between them. The length of the CDR3 is 15 residues. CDR1 is MDHEN, CDR2 SYDVKM, per germline. CDR3 DNA sequence: TGTGCCAGCCTAGGGGGTGTTGTCCGCTCCTACGAGCAGTACTTC. Protein product: CASLGGVVRSYEQYF.